The present T cell receptor (beta chain) was sequenced within a study of blood T cells in healthy people across ages. Study-level information: Capturing about one barcoded beta molecule per two T cells was achieved by template switching.

As regards this clonotype: What it binds is unknown. At one boundary the junction diverges from the germline segment, which might be a read error.

Alongside a J-beta primer mix, a sample-barcoded 5' primer served in a second PCR lasting about 7 to 11 cycles. Each sample yielded at least 3 million CDR3-containing paired-end reads. TCRdb reprocessed the 5' RACE reads with MiXCR, giving one entry per CDR3 protein. The sample yields approximately 1,100,000 distinct CDR3 sequences, under 45% seen once. Study-wide findings and caveats: Naive CD4+ cells and diversity were both higher in long-lived donors than in aged donors.

The CDR3 is 15 residues long. The germline gives CDR1 MGHRA, CDR2 YSYEKL. Isolated PBMCs totaled at least 6 million in each sample. This receptor was identified in a woman aged 60-70 years in good health. Sequencing was carried out using blood. V is TRBV4-1 and J is TRBJ1-5; no definite D call. This CDR3 is CASSSAGGHQETQHF. The DNA of the CDR3 is TGCGCCAGCAGCAGCGCGGGAGGCCACCAAGAGACCCAACATTTT.